Below, 14 T cell receptor beta chains from the same sample are listed, as sequenced in a study of immune heterogeneity within non-small cell lung tumors. Bulk tumor genomic DNA (about 600 ng per sample) served as template. While surgery was under way, several biopsies spaced far apart were taken per primary tumor. Their non-small cell lung cancer was newly diagnosed and untreated, and the patients underwent curative surgery. Multiplex PCR amplified the TCR beta CDR3 region. Its first round ran for 10 cycles with 32 V and 13 J primers. Each CDR3 protein is one row after TCRdb ran MiXCR on the multiplex PCR reads. The table records 5,000 to 7,000 distinct CDR3 sequences, roughly a fifth of them present only once. Sequences were obtained from lung tumor tissue. The receptors originated from a woman aged 60-70 years with non-small cell lung cancer.

This clonotype has ten or more counts. The rearrangement uses TRBV6-2 or TRBV6-3 and TRBJ2-1; TRBD1 is a possible D gene (5 bases). Germline CDR1 MNHEY, CDR2 SVGEGT. The CDR3 is made up of 12 amino acids. V lost 4 bases, J lost 8 bases, and 9 bases lay in between. The CDR3 sequence: CASSSNRHEQFF. CDR3 nucleotide sequence: TGTGCCAGCAGTTCCAACAGGCATGAGCAGTTCTTC.

By frequency in the sample, this clonotype is medium-sized. The V and J genes are TRBV18 and TRBJ2-7; D may be TRBD2 (5 bases). From germline, CDR1 is KGHSH and CDR2 LQKENI. V shed 3 bases and J shed 3 bases, with 15 bases lying between them. The CDR3 runs to 15 residues. The CDR3 region is CASSPGEVWGYEQYF. As DNA, the CDR3 is TGTGCCAGCTCACCGGGAGAGGTTTGGGGCTACGAGCAGTACTTC.

This clonotype is deemed medium-sized. J is TRBJ1-3 and V is TRBV20-1; TRBD1 matches 8 bases. J was trimmed by 0 bases and V by 5 bases; bases with no gene match: 9. The V gene's germline CDR1 is DFQATT and CDR2 SNEGSKA (reference sequence). The CDR3 has 16 residues. The CDR3 region is CSAPPTDRDSGNTIYF. The CDR3 DNA reads TGCAGTGCTCCACCGACGGACAGGGACTCTGGAAACACCATATATTTT.

This clonotype qualifies as medium-sized. J is TRBJ2-3 and V is TRBV19; 7 positions agree with TRBD1. V was clipped by 7 bases and J by 0 bases; unmatched bases: 4. CDR3 size: 14 residues. The germline gives CDR1 LNHDA, CDR2 SQIVND (reference sequence). The CDR3 coding sequence is TGTGCCAGTAACGACAGGGCTAGCACAGATACGCAGTATTTT. It translates to CASNDRASTDTQYF.

With regard to this clonotype: Given the absence of the conserved phenylalanine or tryptophan at the CDR3 end, a read error is likely. Because the CDR3's place on the DNA is in doubt, the DNA is left out and the CDR3 is given as listed by TCRdb. J is TRBJ2-3 and V is TRBV20-1; the table's D call TRBD1 went unverified against the DNA. The CDR3 spans 14 amino acids, including both terminal residues. Germline V lookup: CDR1 DFQATT, CDR2 SNEGSKA (reference sequence). The CDR3: CSALREPYEKYFGP.

This clonotype is classed as medium-sized. The gene calls are TRBV10-3 and TRBJ2-3, with D uncertain. This CDR3 contains 12 residues. Trimming removed 3 bases from V and 3 bases from J, with 4 bases in between. CDR1 and CDR2 (germline): ENHRY, SYGVKD. The DNA for the CDR3 is TGTGCCATCAGTGACCGTACAGATACGCAGTATTTT. Its protein product is CAISDRTDTQYF.

By its share, this clonotype is medium-sized. The gene calls are TRBV5-1 and TRBJ1-4; 8 bases align to TRBD1. V lost 4 bases, J lost 8 bases, and 7 bases stayed unmatched. The CDR3 extends over 14 amino acids. Germline loops: CDR1 SGHRS, CDR2 YFSETQ. The CDR3 nucleotides are TGCGCCAGCAGCCCCGGGACAGGACAAGAAAAACTGTTTTTT. This sequence encodes CASSPGTGQEKLFF.

By its share, this clonotype is medium-sized. J is TRBJ1-2 and V is TRBV27; D is undetermined. The CDR3 length is 12 residues. Trimming pared 4 bases from V and 6 bases from J, leaving 9 bases between. Germline V gene data show CDR1 as MNHEY and CDR2 as SMNVEV (reference sequence). The CDR3 loop is CASSSRLHGYTF. The CDR3 coding sequence is TGTGCCAGCAGTTCCAGACTCCATGGCTACACCTTC.

By its share, this clonotype is medium-sized (0.01 to 0.1%). This chain uses TRBV19 with TRBJ1-2, with a possible D match to TRBD1 (6 bases). V lost 5 bases and J 3 bases, leaving 16 bases between the germline ends. This CDR3 is built from 15 residues. Germline CDR1 is LNHDA and CDR2 is SQIVND (reference sequence). The CDR3 DNA reads as TGTGCCAGTAGTCATACAACTACAGGGCACTATGGCTACACCTTC. Translated: CASSHTTTGHYGYTF.

This clonotype is labeled as medium-sized (0.01 to 0.1%). The chain couples TRBV6-1 to TRBJ2-3; TRBD1 agrees at 12 bases. The germline V gene has CDR1 MNHNS and CDR2 SASEGT. V lost 3 bases and J lost 4; bases outside the gene matches: 8. The CDR3 contains 17 residues. The CDR3 bases are TGTGCCAGCAGTGATGGGGGGACAGGGGGCATATCAGATACGCAGTATTTT. It yields the protein CASSDGGTGGISDTQYF.

By share, this clonotype counts as medium-sized. The gene calls are TRBV20-1 and TRBJ2-7; 7 bases agree with TRBD1. V was pared by 0 bases and J by 2 bases, with 4 bases of the junction left unmatched. CDR3 length equals 14 residues. Germline loops: CDR1 DFQATT, CDR2 SNEGSKA (reference sequence). CDR3 sequence: CSARDLTGTYEQYF. The CDR3 region has the DNA TGCAGTGCTAGAGACCTGACAGGGACCTACGAGCAGTACTTC.

Sample share makes this clonotype medium-sized. The chain links TRBV7-9 to TRBJ2-7, with D possibly matching TRBD2 (5 bases). The ends were cut back, 4 bases at V and 9 bases at J, with 22 bases in the middle. The germline V gene encodes CDR1 SEHNR and CDR2 FQNEAQ (reference sequence). This CDR3 has 15 amino acids. The CDR3 reads CASSSQNYGGRGQYF. In DNA, the CDR3 is TGTGCCAGCAGCTCCCAGAATTACGGCGGGCGAGGGCAGTACTTC.

Only a few counts were recorded for this clonotype. This may be a read error, as it is one base from a much larger clone. V gene TRBV6-1 combines with J gene TRBJ2-7; 7 bases match TRBD1. This CDR3 region has 16 residues. CDR1 is MNHNS and CDR2 is SASEGT in the germline V gene. J lost 0 bases, V lost 4 bases, and 9 bases had no gene match. CDR3 sequence: CASSGRLTGSSYEQYF. The CDR3, as DNA: TGTGCCAGCAGTGGACGACTGACAGGGAGCTCCTACGAGCAGTACTTC.

In its sample, this clonotype was seen many times. The chain uses TRBV7-8 and TRBJ1-2; D remains ambiguous. The CDR3 covers 13 residues. Germline CDR1 and CDR2: SGHVS and FQNEAQ. V shed 1 base and J shed 6 bases, with 9 bases lying between them. The CDR3 is CASSLDAGNGYTF. In nucleotides, the CDR3 is TGTGCCAGCAGCTTAGACGCGGGGAATGGCTACACCTTC.